Listed below are T cell receptor beta chains from one sample, sequenced in a study of beta chain features in type 1 diabetes. The table came from immunoSEQ multiplex PCR; TCRdb's copy has only in-frame clones and leaves some out. Among about 360,000 clones listed, roughly an eighth were seen once. Source material: naive CD4+ T cells from blood. The receptors come from a man between 18 and 29 years old in good health. The CDR3 runs from the conserved cysteine through the conserved F or W. The D gene is left open where the match is weak. Clone size is stated in some rows and not others, as once, few, many or a class when expanded.

j_call clone_size v_call cdr3_length d_call cdr3_nt cdr3_aa
TRBJ2-1 NA TRBV9 14 NA TGTGCCAGCAGCGTAGCCACTAGCCGGGATGAGCAGTTCTTC CASSVATSRDEQFF
TRBJ1-5 NA TRBV4-2 17 NA TGTGCCAGCAGCCCAAGCATGATACGGGAGGGCAATCAGCCCCAGCATTTT CASSPSMIREGNQPQHF
TRBJ2-7 NA TRBV5-4 14 TRBD1 TGTGCCAGCAGCTTGCGGACAGGGTCTATCGGGCAGTACTTC CASSLRTGSIGQYF
TRBJ2-2 few TRBV7-2 14 NA TGTGCCAGCAGCTTCCCGGGGGACACCGGGGAGCTGTTTTTT CASSFPGDTGELFF
TRBJ1-2 few TRBV11-1 15 TRBD1 TGTGCCAGCAGCCAGATCGCAGGGGGCAACTATGGCTACACCTTC CASSQIAGGNYGYTF
TRBJ2-1 NA TRBV10-3 15 NA TGTGCCATCAGTGACGGGGTAAGGTCCTACAATGAGCAGTTCTTC CAISDGVRSYNEQFF
TRBJ2-5 few TRBV9 13 NA TGTGCCAGCAGTCAGGGAAATGAAGAGACCCAGTACTTC CASSQGNEETQYF
TRBJ2-1 few TRBV6-1 15 NA TGTGCCAGCAGTGGGGACTACCGGGGGGCCAATGAGCAGTTCTTC CASSGDYRGANEQFF
TRBJ1-1 few TRBV5-4 12 TRBD1 TGTGCCAGCAGCCCGGACAGGGATGAAGCTTTCTTT CASSPDRDEAFF
TRBJ2-3 few TRBV27 13 TRBD2 TGTGCCAGCAAGACGGGAGGCGGAGATACGCAGTATTTT CASKTGGGDTQYF
TRBJ1-1 NA TRBV27 14 TRBD1 TGTGCCAGCAGGAAACAGGGGCTGAACACTGAAGCTTTCTTT CASRKQGLNTEAFF
TRBJ2-7 few TRBV7-2 14 TRBD2 TGTGCCAGCAGCTTAGTCCTAGCGGACTACGAGCAGTACTTC CASSLVLADYEQYF
TRBJ2-3 few TRBV5-4 14 NA TGTGCCAGCAGCTCCCCCGGGGGATCGGATACGCAGTATTTT CASSSPGGSDTQYF
TRBJ2-7 NA TRBV2 14 NA TGTGCCAGCACCCCGGGGACATGGGGTTACGAGCAGTACTTC CASTPGTWGYEQYF
TRBJ2-7 few TRBV25-1 15 NA TGTGCCAGCAGTGAATCCCGACAGATTACCTACGAGCAGTACTTC CASSESRQITYEQYF
TRBJ1-1 few TRBV30 12 NA TGTGCCTGGAGTGTAACCCGGACTGAAGCTTTCTTT CAWSVTRTEAFF
TRBJ2-1 NA TRBV5-1 11 NA TGCGCCAGCAGCTCGGAGGGGCCCCAGTTCTTC CASSSEGPQFF
TRBJ2-5 few TRBV4-1 14 TRBD1 TGCGCCAGCAGCCTAACAGGGGTCCGAGAGACCCAGTACTTC CASSLTGVRETQYF
TRBJ2-6 few TRBV10-3 20 TRBD1 TGTGCCATCAGTGAGGGGCCGGGGACAGGGAAAGGGTCTGGGGCCAACGTCCTGACTTTC CAISEGPGTGKGSGANVLTF
TRBJ1-2 few TRBV5-1 14 NA TGCGCCAGCAGCTTGGTCCAGGCAAACTATGGCTACACCTTC CASSLVQANYGYTF
TRBJ1-2 NA TRBV6-5 14 TRBD1 TGTGCCAGCATCCCAGGACAGGGAGCATATGGTTACACCTTC CASIPGQGAYGYTF
TRBJ2-6 NA TRBV4-1 18 TRBD1 TGCGCCAGCAGCCAATTCTCGACAGGGGATCCTGGGGCCAACGTCCTGACTTTC CASSQFSTGDPGANVLTF
TRBJ1-5 NA TRBV6-1 13 NA TGTGCCAGCAGTGAATTCGCAGGGGTTCCCCAGCATTTT CASSEFAGVPQHF
TRBJ2-3 few TRBV9 16 NA TGTGCCAGCAGCGTAGGTGGCGGGACTTACACAGATACGCAGTATTTT CASSVGGGTYTDTQYF
TRBJ2-1 NA TRBV28 15 TRBD2 TGTGCCAGCAGTGCCGGGACTAGCGGAGGCAATGAGCAGTTCTTC CASSAGTSGGNEQFF
TRBJ2-3 NA TRBV7-8 12 NA TGTGCCAGCAGCTCGACTGCAGATACGCAGTATTTT CASSSTADTQYF
TRBJ2-1 few TRBV7-2 13 TRBD1 TGTGCCAGCAGCTTCTCGGACAGGTATGAGCAGTTCTTC CASSFSDRYEQFF
TRBJ1-5 NA TRBV28 15 TRBD1 TGTGCCAGCAGCTTCTCGGGACAGGTCAATCAGCCCCAGCATTTT CASSFSGQVNQPQHF
TRBJ2-2 NA TRBV7-9 17 NA TGTGCCAGCAGCCCTACTAGGGATTGGGCGAACACCGGGGAGCTGTTTTTT CASSPTRDWANTGELFF
TRBJ1-4 NA TRBV5-1 14 NA TGCGCCAGCAGCTTGGGGCGGATAAATGAAAAACTGTTTTTT CASSLGRINEKLFF
TRBJ2-1 few TRBV7-3 15 NA TGTGCCAGCAGCTTAGATCTATACTCCTACAATGAGCAGTTCTTC CASSLDLYSYNEQFF